This TCR beta chain was identified in a study of Ad26.COV2.S vaccination and SARS-CoV-2 variants. Generated by immunoSEQ multiplex PCR, the TCRdb table keeps only in-frame clones and is missing some. Of a few hundred thousand clones in the sample, 83% were seen once. Sample treatment: some 19 received Ad26.COV2.S at low or high dose, single or two shots; roughly five received placebo; per-sample allocation not given. Following the first vaccine or placebo injection, samples were taken on day 63. Whoever gave the sample was an adult aged 18-55 years in Boston. The starting material was peripheral blood, obtained in a trial of Ad26.COV2.S vaccine versus placebo. The receptor comes from a person between 18 and 59 years old who received the Ad26.COV2.S COVID-19 vaccine or a placebo.

CDR3 bases: TGTGCCAGCAGCCCCCACAGGGGGGTTCCCCCCTACGAGCAGTACTTC. Translating gives CASSPHRGVPPYEQYF. The chain couples TRBV27 to TRBJ2-7; TRBD1 matches at 8 bases. The CDR3 sequence is 16 residues long. The germline V gene has CDR1 MNHEY and CDR2 SMNVEV (reference sequence). V lost 6 bases, J lost 2 bases, and 12 bases stayed unmatched.